This T cell receptor beta chain was identified during a study of identical twins. Study-wide points: Compared with unrelated sharing, twin-shared out-of-frame alpha sequences had more low-probability sequences. Model-predicted out-of-frame TCR alpha sharing fell below observed values in monozygotic twins. Abundant beta clonotypes from cord blood bore fewer insertions; memory repertoires lacked this pattern.

Unique molecular identifiers were in the cDNA, with template-switch universal primer binding. From the 5' RACE reads, TCRdb called clonotypes with MiXCR, one entry per CDR3 protein. Of 350,000 or so distinct CDR3 sequences listed, over 9% are singletons. This clonotype was counted many times. Its target is unknown. Per germline, CDR1 LGHDT and CDR2 YNNKEL (reference sequence). The CDR3 runs 14 residues. The V gene lost 0 bases and the J gene lost 2 bases, with 7 bases spanning the gap. Separately, the same data were catalogued under a study of yellow fever vaccine responses in identical twins.

The receptor comes from a woman between 18 and 29 years old in good health. The specimen sequenced was CD8+ T cells sorted from blood. This chain joins TRBV3-1 and TRBJ2-5; weak D call: TRBD2 (6 bases). CDR3 bases: TGTGCCAGCAGCCAAGAAGGAGGGCAAGAGACCCAGTACTTC. Protein: CASSQEGGQETQYF.